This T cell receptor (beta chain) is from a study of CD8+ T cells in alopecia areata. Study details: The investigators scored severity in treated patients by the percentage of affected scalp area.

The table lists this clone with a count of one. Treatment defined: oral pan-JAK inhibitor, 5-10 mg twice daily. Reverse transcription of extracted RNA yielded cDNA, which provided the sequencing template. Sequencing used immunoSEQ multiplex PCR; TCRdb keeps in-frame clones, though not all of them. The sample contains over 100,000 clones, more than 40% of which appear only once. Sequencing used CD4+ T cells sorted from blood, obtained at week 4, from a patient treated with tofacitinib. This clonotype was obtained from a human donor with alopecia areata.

CDR3 in DNA: TGTGCCAGCAGCGCAATGAGGGTTCCCCACGAGCAGTACTTC. It encodes CASSAMRVPHEQYF. The chain carries TRBV7-8 and TRBJ2-7, with TRBD2 as a possible D gene (5 bases). The CDR3 has 14 residues. Trimming took 5 bases from V and 5 from J, leaving 16 bases between them. Looked up from germline, CDR1 is SGHVS and CDR2 is FQNEAQ.